The clone carrying this T cell receptor beta chain was picked up a small number of times. TCR beta CDR3 regions were amplified from RNA transcripts. Initially, a first-round RT-PCR of the TCR CDR3 employed the HTBI primer set. Via MiXCR, TCRdb re-called the multiplex PCR reads, giving one row per CDR3 protein. Counted here are fewer than 450,000 distinct CDR3 sequences, 15% to 20% occurring once; the ten biggest clones make up 35% to 50%. This sample was taken from a study of T cells in Graves' hyperthyroidism and ophthalmopathy. V was cut by 0 bases and J by 2 bases, with 12 bases left in between. CDR1 is SGDLS and CDR2 is YYNGEE in the germline V gene. This CDR3 comprises 17 residues.

The material sequenced was blood. The chain combines TRBV9 with TRBJ1-6; D is perhaps TRBD1 (5 bases). This receptor was taken from a man in his late teens or twenties with Graves' ophthalmopathy. The CDR3 protein is CASSVAPGTAYNSPLHF. The CDR3 DNA reads TGTGCCAGCAGCGTAGCTCCGGGGACGGCCTATAATTCACCCCTCCACTTT.